This T cell receptor beta chain was identified in a study of identical twins. General observations from the study: Among monozygotic twins, out-of-frame TCR alpha sharing exceeded what models predicted.

CDR1 is SGDLS and CDR2 is YYNGEE in the germline V gene. Trimming left V 0 bases short and J 3 bases short, with 12 bases between. The CDR3 sequence is 16 residues long. On this clonotype itself: Its antigen is unknown.

TCRdb processed the 5' RACE reads anew with MiXCR; each CDR3 protein has one entry. The data contain hundreds of thousands of distinct CDR3 sequences, approximately 7.3% of them seen just once; the ten biggest clones take up roughly 5.4%. This sample was also put to use in a study of yellow fever vaccine responses in identical twins. That work states: Each twin's T cell response to the vaccine was reported to look partly convergent and partly personalized.

The chain couples TRBV9 to TRBJ2-2; the D gene could be TRBD1 or TRBD2 (5 bases each). The source material was CD8+ T cells sorted from blood. The TCR originated in a young woman in good health. This CDR3 reads CASSVDRDGYTGELFF. CDR3 DNA sequence: TGTGCCAGCAGCGTAGACCGGGACGGGTACACCGGGGAGCTGTTTTTT.